This T cell receptor (beta chain) was recovered during a study of response to subunit inactivated influenza vaccine. MiXCR, run by TCRdb on the RT-PCR reads, gives a single entry per CDR3 protein. In the table there are around 790,000 distinct CDR3 sequences, 21% of which are singletons. This CDR3 is built from 17 residues. The V and J ends lost 1 base and 2 bases respectively, with 15 bases between them. The germline CDR1 and CDR2 sequences are LGHNA and YSLEER. The J gene is TRBJ2-1, the V gene TRBV4-3; tentatively, D is TRBD2 (5 bases). This clonotype was sampled from a man aged 50 to 60 who received an inactivated influenza vaccine. The sample here was PBMCs from blood, taken 5 to 6 days after vaccination. CDR3 nucleotides: TGCGCCAGCAGCCAAGTGAGGCTAGCCCGAGCCTACAATGAGCAGTTCTTC. Its translation is CASSQVRLARAYNEQFF.